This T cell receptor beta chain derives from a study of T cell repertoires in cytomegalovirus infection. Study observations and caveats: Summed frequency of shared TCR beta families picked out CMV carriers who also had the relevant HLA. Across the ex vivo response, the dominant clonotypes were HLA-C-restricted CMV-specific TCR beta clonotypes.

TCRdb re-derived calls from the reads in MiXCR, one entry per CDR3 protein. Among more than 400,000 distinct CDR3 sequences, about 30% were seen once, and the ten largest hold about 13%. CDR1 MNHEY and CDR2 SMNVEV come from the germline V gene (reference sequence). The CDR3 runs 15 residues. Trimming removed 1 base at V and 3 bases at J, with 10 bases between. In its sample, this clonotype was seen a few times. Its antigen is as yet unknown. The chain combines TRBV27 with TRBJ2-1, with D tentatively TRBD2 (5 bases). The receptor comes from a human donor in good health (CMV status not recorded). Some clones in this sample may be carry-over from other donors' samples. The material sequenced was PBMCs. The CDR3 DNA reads TGTGCCAGCAGTTTATGGCCTAGCTACTACAATGAGCAGTTCTTC. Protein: CASSLWPSYYNEQFF.